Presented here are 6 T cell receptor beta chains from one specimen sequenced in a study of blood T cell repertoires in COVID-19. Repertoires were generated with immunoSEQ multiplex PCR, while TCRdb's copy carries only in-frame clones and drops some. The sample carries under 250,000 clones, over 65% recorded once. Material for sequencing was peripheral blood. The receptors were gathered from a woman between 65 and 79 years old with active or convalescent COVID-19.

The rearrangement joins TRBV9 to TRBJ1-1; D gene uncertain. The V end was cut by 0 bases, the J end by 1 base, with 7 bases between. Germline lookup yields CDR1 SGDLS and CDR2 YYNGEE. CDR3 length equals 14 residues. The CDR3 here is CASSVAAGNTEAFF. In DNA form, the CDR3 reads TGTGCCAGCAGCGTAGCGGCAGGGAACACTGAAGCTTTCTTT.

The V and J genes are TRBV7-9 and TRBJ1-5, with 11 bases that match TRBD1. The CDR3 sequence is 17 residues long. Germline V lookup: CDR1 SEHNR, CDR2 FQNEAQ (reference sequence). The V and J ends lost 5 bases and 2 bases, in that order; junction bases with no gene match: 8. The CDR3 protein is CASSRGLGQGGNQPQHF. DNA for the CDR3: TGTGCCAGCAGCCGTGGTTTGGGACAGGGGGGCAATCAGCCCCAGCATTTT.

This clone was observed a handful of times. CDR3 sequence: CASSAAPGQLETQYF. CDR3 coding DNA: TGTGCCAGCAGCGCCGCCCCGGGACAATTAGAGACCCAGTACTTC. V is TRBV7-6 and J is TRBJ2-5; a possible D gene is TRBD1 (6 bases). The CDR3 consists of 15 residues. Trimming took off 5 bases at V and 4 bases at J, with 17 bases between the two ends. Germline V gives CDR1 SGHVS, CDR2 FNYEAQ.

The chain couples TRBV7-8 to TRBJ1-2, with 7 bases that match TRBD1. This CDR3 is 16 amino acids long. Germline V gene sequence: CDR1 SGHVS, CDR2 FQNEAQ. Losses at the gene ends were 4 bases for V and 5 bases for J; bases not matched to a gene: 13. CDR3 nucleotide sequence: TGTGCCAGCAGCTCCTCCAGGGACAGCTTCCATTATGGCTACACCTTC. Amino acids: CASSSSRDSFHYGYTF.

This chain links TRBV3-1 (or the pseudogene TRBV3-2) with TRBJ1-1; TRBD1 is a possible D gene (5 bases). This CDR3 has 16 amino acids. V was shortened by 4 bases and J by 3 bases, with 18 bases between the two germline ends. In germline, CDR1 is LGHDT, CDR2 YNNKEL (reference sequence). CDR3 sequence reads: CASSPVGGRTDTEAFF. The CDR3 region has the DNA TGTGCCAGCAGCCCGGTTGGGGGGAGGACGGACACTGAAGCTTTCTTT.

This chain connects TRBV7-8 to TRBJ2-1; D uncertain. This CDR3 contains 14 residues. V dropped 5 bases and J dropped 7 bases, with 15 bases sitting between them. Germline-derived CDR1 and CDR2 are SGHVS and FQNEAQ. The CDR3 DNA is TGTGCCAGCAGCCTCACTTGGGCGCAGAATGAGCAGTTCTTC. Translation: CASSLTWAQNEQFF. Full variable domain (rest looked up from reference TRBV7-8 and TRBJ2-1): GAGVSQSPRYKVAKRGQDVALRCDPISGHVSLFWYQQALGQGPEFLTYFQNEAQLDKSGLPSDRFFAERPEGSVSTLKIQRTQQEDSAVYLCASSLTWAQNEQFFGPGTRLTVL.